These 8 T cell receptor beta chains were all obtained from the same sample, sequenced in a study of response to subunit inactivated influenza vaccine. Via MiXCR, TCRdb re-called the RT-PCR reads, giving one row per CDR3 protein. The sample carries roughly 650,000 distinct CDR3 sequences, less than 15% recorded once. Specimen: PBMCs from blood, collected about 14 days before vaccination. These receptors originate from a man in his fifties who received an inactivated influenza vaccine.

The chain is built from TRBV10-3 and TRBJ1-2; D ambiguous. Trimming cost V 5 bases and J 3 bases, with 22 bases left between them. CDR3 length: 17 amino acids. CDR1 and CDR2 from the germline V gene are ENHRY and SYGVKD. In DNA form, the CDR3 reads TGTGCCATCAGTTTTCAGTTGGCATCCTACGATCACTATGGCTACACCTTC. Amino acid sequence: CAISFQLASYDHYGYTF.

CDR3 in DNA: TGTGCCAGCAGTTCCGCAGGCGGGGCGCACACAGATACGCAGTATTTT. Translation gives CASSSAGGAHTDTQYF. V is TRBV28 and J is TRBJ2-3, with D maybe TRBD2 (6 bases). Trimming stripped 4 bases from V and 2 bases from J, with 16 bases between. This CDR3 contains 16 residues. Germline-derived CDR1 and CDR2 are MDHEN and SYDVKM.

In its sample, this clonotype was seen many times. The chain links TRBV7-6 to TRBJ2-1; possibly TRBD2 for D (5 bases). CDR3 length: 12 amino acids. Trimming removed 3 bases at V and 6 bases at J, with 6 bases between. Germline CDR1 reads SGHVS; CDR2 reads FNYEAQ. DNA for the CDR3: TGTGCCAGCAGCTTTAGCGTCAATGAGCAGTTCTTC. As protein: CASSFSVNEQFF.

The chain uses TRBV28 and TRBJ2-7; D not resolved. The CDR3 spans 13 residues. V lost 3 bases and J lost 2, with 8 bases in between. Per germline, CDR1 MDHEN and CDR2 SYDVKM. CDR3 residues: CASSFHQTYEQYF. In DNA form, the CDR3 reads TGTGCCAGCAGTTTCCATCAAACCTACGAGCAGTACTTC. Supplemented by reference TRBV28 and TRBJ2-7, the full variable domain reads DVKVTQSSRYLVKRTGEKVFLECVQDMDHENMFWYRQDPGLGLRLIYFSYDVKMKEKGDIPEGYSVSREKKERFSLILESASTNQTSMYLCASSFHQTYEQYFGPGTRLTVT.

This clonotype was seen at least ten times. CDR3 in DNA: TGCGCCAGCAGCCATTCTAGCGGGAGGGCCGACAATGAGCAGTTCTTC. Residues: CASSHSSGRADNEQFF. The chain recombines TRBV4-3 with TRBJ2-1, with 12 bases aligning to TRBD2. Germline V CDR1 and CDR2: LGHNA, YSLEER. The CDR3 has 16 residues. The V and J ends lost 3 bases and 5 bases, in that order; junction bases with no gene match: 5.

In this sample, this clonotype turned up a few times. The chain has TRBV7-6 and TRBJ2-1, with D uncertain. Germline V gene sequence: CDR1 SGHVS, CDR2 FNYEAQ. With 3 bases removed from V and 7 bases from J, the gap between germline ends came to 7 bases. The CDR3 sequence is 12 residues long. The CDR3 region is CASSFLSNEQFF. In DNA form, the CDR3 reads TGTGCCAGCAGCTTCCTCAGTAATGAGCAGTTCTTC.

The chain combines TRBV15 with TRBJ2-5; D gene ambiguous. Germline CDR1 is LNHNV and CDR2 is YYDKDF (reference sequence). Deletions cut 2 bases from V and 7 bases from J, with 8 bases between. The length of the CDR3 is 12 residues. The CDR3 sequence: CATSRPPGTQYF. The CDR3 DNA follows: TGTGCCACCAGCAGACCTCCTGGGACCCAGTACTTC.

In DNA, the CDR3 is TGCAGCGCACTGGACAGTGGGTACCAAGAGACCCAGTACTTC. Residues: CSALDSGYQETQYF. The chain has TRBV29-1 and TRBJ2-5; D perhaps matches TRBD1 (6 bases). Germline-derived CDR1 and CDR2 are SQVTM and ANQGSEA. The CDR3 loop spans 14 amino acids. V shed 7 bases and J shed 0 bases, with 15 bases lying between them.